The 24 T cell receptor beta chains reported below all come from one sample, sequenced in a study of blood T cells in healthy people across ages. Sample-barcoded 5' priming and a J-beta primer mix drove a second PCR of about 6 to 12 cycles. TCRdb reprocessed the 5' RACE reads with MiXCR, giving one entry per CDR3 protein. The repertoire holds hundreds of thousands of distinct CDR3 sequences, with roughly 43% as singletons. The material sequenced was blood. Receptors originate from a man older than 75 in good health.

This clonotype was observed a handful of times. The V call is TRBV29-1, the J call TRBJ2-1; 9 bases agree with TRBD2. V was clipped by 6 bases and J by 4 bases; unmatched bases: 4. The CDR3 spans 13 residues. Per germline, CDR1 SQVTM and CDR2 ANQGSEA. Here the CDR3 DNA reads TGCAGCGTATCTAGCGGGACTTACAATGAGCAGTTCTTC. This translates into CSVSSGTYNEQFF.

This clonotype has only a few counts. The gene calls are TRBV5-1 and TRBJ2-1; 12 bases line up with TRBD2. Germline CDR1 SGHRS, CDR2 YFSETQ. The CDR3 spans 15 residues. With 3 bases clipped from V and 6 bases from J, the junction kept 4 bases outside the gene matches. The CDR3 DNA reads TGCGCCAGCAGCTCGGGACTAGCGGGCCGCAATGAGCAGTTCTTC. This translates into CASSSGLAGRNEQFF.

The table lists this clonotype with a few counts. The chain joins TRBV10-1 to TRBJ2-3; D is perhaps TRBD1 or TRBD2 (7 bases each). The CDR3 length is 16 residues. Germline CDR1 and CDR2: WNHNN and SYGVQD (reference sequence). Trimming took off 2 bases at V and 2 bases at J, with 14 bases between the two ends. The CDR3 protein is CASSESGTDDTDTQYF. Here the CDR3 DNA reads TGCGCCAGCAGTGAGAGCGGGACAGATGACACAGATACGCAGTATTTT.

This clonotype was seen once. The junction and the germline gene differ at one end; a read error may be behind it. The V call is TRBV12-3 or TRBV12-4, the J call TRBJ2-7, with 7 bases identical to TRBD1. With the DNA end fitting TRBJ2-5 better, the J assignment may be wrong. This CDR3 spans 17 amino acids. Written as DNA, the CDR3 is TGTGCCGGCAGTAGACGTGGGCAGGGACAGAAGCAAGAGACCCAGTACTTC. This codes for CAGSRRGQGQKQETQYF.

The V and J genes are TRBV7-2 and TRBJ2-3; 14 bases agree with TRBD2. From germline, CDR1 is SGHTA and CDR2 FQGNSA. The CDR3 is 18 amino acids. The ends lost 5 bases at V and 1 base at J; junction bases unmatched: 8. The CDR3 here is CASSLRGTSGGGTDTQYF. CDR3 nucleotide sequence: TGTGCCAGCAGCCTCCGAGGGACTAGCGGGGGAGGCACAGATACGCAGTATTTT.

In this sample, this clonotype turned up a few times. CDR3 in DNA: TGCGCCAGCAGCCTGACAGGGTTAAGCAATCAGCCCCAGCATTTT. Its translation is CASSLTGLSNQPQHF. This rearrangement joins TRBV5-1 to TRBJ1-5; TRBD1 aligns across 7 bases. CDR1 and CDR2 from the germline V gene are SGHRS and YFSETQ. Trimming at V came to 4 bases and at J to 1 base, leaving 5 bases not matched to a gene. The CDR3 is made up of 15 amino acids.

The chain joins TRBV29-1 to TRBJ2-6, with D uncertain. The germline gives CDR1 SQVTM, CDR2 ANQGSEA. Deletions cut 5 bases from V and 2 bases from J, with 10 bases between. CDR3 length equals 14 residues. The CDR3 sequence: CSVFGKAGANVLTF. CDR3 sequence (DNA): TGCAGCGTTTTTGGAAAGGCTGGGGCCAACGTCCTGACTTTC.

This clonotype occurred many times. The gene calls are TRBV5-1 and TRBJ2-1, with 11 nucleotides matching TRBD2. Unmatched junction bases numbered 5, after V lost 2 bases and J lost 4 bases. CDR1 is SGHRS and CDR2 is YFSETQ in the germline V gene. The CDR3 runs 16 residues. CDR3 sequence (DNA): TGCGCCAGCAGCTTACTAGCGGGGGAAATATACAATGAGCAGTTCTTC. Encoded protein: CASSLLAGEIYNEQFF.

This clonotype appeared once. A much larger clonotype is one base distant, so this may be a read error. J is TRBJ2-5 and V is TRBV7-9; no definite D call. The J call may be wrong; the DNA end is better matched by TRBJ2-7. Germline V gives CDR1 SEHNR, CDR2 FQNEAQ (reference sequence). The CDR3 runs 13 residues. CDR3 in DNA: TGTGCCAGCAGCTTCTCCGGCAACTGCGAGCAGTACTTC. This sequence encodes CASSFSGNCEQYF.

The gene calls are TRBV7-3 and TRBJ2-7; 7 nucleotides agree with TRBD1. Germline trimming cut 0 bases from V and 7 bases from J; bases unmatched to any gene: 9. This CDR3 comprises 15 residues. Looked up from germline, CDR1 is SGHTA and CDR2 is FQGTGA. CDR3 sequence: CASSLTPVGGGEQYF. CDR3 in DNA: TGTGCCAGCAGCTTAACCCCCGTAGGGGGCGGTGAGCAGTACTTC.

The chain uses TRBV12-3 or TRBV12-4 and TRBJ2-2; D is undetermined. V lost 2 bases, J lost 2 bases, and 6 bases lay in between. This CDR3 is 14 amino acids long. The CDR3, as DNA: TGTGCCAGCAGTTTACAGGTCAACACCGGGGAGCTGTTTTTT. It specifies CASSLQVNTGELFF.

This chain links TRBV5-4 with TRBJ2-4; 12 bases are a match to TRBD1. The DNA end is a closer match to TRBJ2-7, so the J assignment may be wrong. There are 17 residues in the CDR3. Germline lookup yields CDR1 SGHNT and CDR2 YYREEE (reference sequence). The DNA of the CDR3 is TGTGCCAGCAGCCCCCCGCCGGGGACAGGGGGCAAATACGAGCAGTACTTC. Translation gives CASSPPPGTGGKYEQYF.

This clonotype has more than one count but fewer than ten. This chain uses TRBV3-1 with TRBJ2-7; 7 bases agree with TRBD1. Trimming took 6 bases from V and 3 from J; bases not matched to a gene: 14. Germline V CDR1 and CDR2: LGHDT, YNNKEL (reference sequence). The CDR3 spans 16 residues. CDR3 protein: CASSPRRRQGDYEQYF. CDR3 nucleotide sequence: TGTGCCAGCAGTCCAAGGCGGAGACAGGGAGACTACGAGCAGTACTTC.

This chain connects TRBV14 to TRBJ1-6; D not certain. This CDR3 region has 14 residues. Germline V lookup: CDR1 SGHDN, CDR2 FVKESK. V shed 1 base and J shed 7 bases, with 8 bases lying between them. Here the CDR3 reads CASSQAYGNSPLHF. CDR3 sequence (DNA): TGTGCCAGCAGCCAAGCTTACGGGAATTCACCCCTCCACTTT.

The rearrangement joins TRBV5-1 to TRBJ2-3; 8 bases agree with TRBD2. Germline assignment: CDR1 SGHRS and CDR2 YFSETQ. The CDR3 covers 17 residues. The V segment lost 4 bases and the J segment 2 bases; nucleotides outside the gene matches: 12. The CDR3 is CASSPRPAGASTDTQYF. The CDR3 DNA reads as TGCGCCAGCAGCCCTCGCCCAGCGGGGGCGTCCACAGATACGCAGTATTTT.

The chain has TRBV24-1 and TRBJ2-1; D not certain. V was clipped by 4 bases and J by 7 bases, with 10 bases between them. The CDR3 loop spans 13 amino acids. The germline V gene encodes CDR1 KGHDR and CDR2 SFDVKD. The CDR3 nucleotides are TGTGCCACCAGTGACTCAAGGGTTAATGAGCAGTTCTTC. Translating it yields CATSDSRVNEQFF.

Note on this clonotype: A much more abundant neighbour one base away suggests this may be a read error. V and J are TRBV29-1 and TRBJ2-7, with 8 nucleotides matching TRBD1. Germline V gene lookup returns CDR1 SQVTM and CDR2 ANQGSEA. With V trimmed by 4 bases and J by 5 bases, 10 bases remained unmatched. The CDR3 is made up of 14 amino acids. DNA of the CDR3: TGCAGCGTTGGACCGAGACAGGGGTACAACGAGCAGTACTTC. Protein product: CSVGPRQGYNEQYF.

This rearrangement joins TRBV15 to TRBJ2-1, with D hard to call. Trimming shortened V by 0 bases and J by 8 bases, and 8 bases separated the two germline ends. The CDR3 covers 13 residues. Germline V gene data show CDR1 as LNHNV and CDR2 as YYDKDF (reference sequence). In DNA form, the CDR3 reads TGTGCCACCAGCAGAGATTCGGGCGATGAGCAGTTCTTC. Protein product: CATSRDSGDEQFF.

This clonotype showed up just a few times. This chain connects TRBV6-5 to TRBJ2-7; perhaps TRBD1 as D (6 bases). CDR1 and CDR2 from the germline V gene are MNHEY and SVGAGI. Trimming took 6 bases from V and 3 from J, leaving 18 bases between them. This CDR3 has 15 residues. The CDR3 loop reads CASRSLGQTNYEQYF. CDR3 DNA sequence: TGTGCCAGCAGGTCACTGGGACAAACCAACTACGAGCAGTACTTC.

This clonotype was seen only a few times. The rearrangement joins TRBV20-1 to TRBJ2-1; a weak D match, TRBD2 (5 bases). V lost 6 bases, J lost 8 bases, and 20 bases lay in between. In germline, CDR1 is DFQATT, CDR2 SNEGSKA (reference sequence). CDR3 length: 14 residues. CDR3: CSAQRAINGDEQFF. The CDR3 nucleotides read TGCAGTGCGCAGAGGGCAATTAACGGCGATGAGCAGTTCTTC.

V usage is TRBV12-3 or TRBV12-4 and J usage is TRBJ1-2; 10 nucleotides agree with TRBD1. CDR3 length equals 15 residues. Trimming took 5 bases from V and 5 from J; bases not matched to a gene: 8. CDR3 coding DNA: TGTGCCAGCAGTCTTCGACAGGGGGCTAGGTATGGCTACACCTTC. Residues: CASSLRQGARYGYTF.

CDR3 nucleotide sequence: TGTGCCTGGAGTGCCGGGACAACCAATGAAGCTTTCTTT. Translation: CAWSAGTTNEAFF. The chain couples TRBV30 to TRBJ1-1, with D maybe TRBD1 (6 bases). This CDR3 has 13 amino acids. With 1 base removed from V and 7 bases from J, the gap between germline ends came to 13 bases. Germline V lookup: CDR1 GTSNPN, CDR2 SVGIG (reference sequence).

This clonotype turned up a few times. This sequence joins TRBV4-1 and TRBJ2-7; D unclear. From germline, CDR1 is MGHRA and CDR2 YSYEKL. The CDR3 is 12 amino acids. The V gene lost 0 bases and the J gene lost 8 bases, with 8 bases spanning the gap. The DNA of the CDR3 is TGCGCCAGCAGCCAAGATGTTAATAAGCAGTACTTC. Protein sequence: CASSQDVNKQYF.

This clonotype was observed a handful of times. This sequence joins TRBV27 and TRBJ2-5; 9 bases align to TRBD1. From germline, CDR1 is MNHEY and CDR2 SMNVEV (reference sequence). Losses at the gene ends were 5 bases for V and 4 bases for J; bases not matched to a gene: 8. CDR3 size: 15 residues. The CDR3 DNA is TGTGCCAGCAGTGGGGGACAGGGAGGGAGAGAGACCCAGTACTTC. Its translation is CASSGGQGGRETQYF.